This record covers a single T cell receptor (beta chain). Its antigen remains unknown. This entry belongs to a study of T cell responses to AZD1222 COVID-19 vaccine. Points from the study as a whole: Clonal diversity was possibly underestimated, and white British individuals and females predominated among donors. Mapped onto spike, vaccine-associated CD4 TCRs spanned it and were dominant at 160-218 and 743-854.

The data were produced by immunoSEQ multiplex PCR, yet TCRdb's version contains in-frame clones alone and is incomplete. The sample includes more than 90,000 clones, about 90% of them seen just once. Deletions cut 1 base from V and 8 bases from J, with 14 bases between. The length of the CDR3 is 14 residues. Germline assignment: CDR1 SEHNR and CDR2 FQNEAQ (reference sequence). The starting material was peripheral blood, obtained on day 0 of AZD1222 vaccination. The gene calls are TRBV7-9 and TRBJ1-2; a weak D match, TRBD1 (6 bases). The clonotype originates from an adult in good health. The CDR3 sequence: CASSLVLGARGYTF. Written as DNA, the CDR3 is TGTGCCAGCAGCTTAGTGTTGGGGGCGCGCGGCTACACCTTC.